The sequence of this T cell receptor (beta chain) was determined in a study of T-cell reconstitution after alpha-beta-depleted transplantation in children. This clonotype was detected only a few times. The TCRbeta library incorporated unique molecular identifiers. TCRdb reanalysed the PCR reads using MiXCR and keeps one entry per CDR3 protein. The sample holds about 610,000 distinct CDR3 sequences; roughly a tenth are singletons and the top ten take less than 5%. The sequence was collected from a human donor who donated a stem cell graft to a child with acute myeloid leukemia. The sequenced sample was PBMCs from the stem cell graft donor, obtained from the stem cell graft.

This CDR3 reads CASTPFWDQPQHF. Written as DNA, the CDR3 is TGTGCCAGCACTCCATTTTGGGATCAGCCCCAGCATTTT. The chain carries TRBV6-6 and TRBJ1-5; D remains ambiguous. Germline loops: CDR1 MNHNY, CDR2 SVGAGI (reference sequence). V was cut by 7 bases and J by 5 bases, with 12 bases left in between. The CDR3 runs to 13 residues.